Following are 13 T cell receptor beta chains from one sample sequenced in a study of T-cell reconstitution after alpha-beta-depleted transplantation in children. The TCRbeta library was prepared with unique molecular identifiers. TCRdb processed the PCR reads anew with MiXCR; each CDR3 protein has one entry. The data contain around 200,000 distinct CDR3 sequences, about 6.4% of them singletons. This specimen was PBMCs from the stem cell graft donor, taken from the stem cell graft. Source of these receptors: a human donor who donated a stem cell graft to a child with Wiskott-Aldrich syndrome.

This clonotype was seen at least ten times. The J gene is TRBJ2-7, the V gene TRBV28; D is unresolved. From germline, CDR1 is MDHEN and CDR2 SYDVKM. The CDR3 spans 13 residues. Between the trimmed V and J ends, which lost 3 bases and 6 bases, there was a span of 12 bases. DNA for the CDR3: TGTGCCAGCAGTTTTTCAAGTTTTGCCGAGCAGTACTTC. It is translated as CASSFSSFAEQYF.

This clonotype was recorded at least ten times. This rearrangement joins TRBV10-3 to TRBJ1-1; D ambiguous. CDR3 size: 17 residues. Germline V gives CDR1 ENHRY, CDR2 SYGVKD. The ends were cut back, 6 bases at V and 0 bases at J, with 20 bases in the middle. The chain's CDR3 is CAIRPNSGKSLNTEAFF. The CDR3 nucleotides read TGTGCCATCAGACCGAATTCGGGGAAAAGTTTGAACACTGAAGCTTTCTTT.

This clonotype appeared many times. The chain carries TRBV6-1 and TRBJ1-6; perhaps TRBD1 as D (6 bases). Looked up from germline, CDR1 is MNHNS and CDR2 is SASEGT. V was pared by 7 bases and J by 7 bases, with 23 bases between. This CDR3 has 17 amino acids. CDR3 bases: TGTGCCAGCATACCCAGGACAGTTATTACCGGAAATTCACCCCTCCACTTT. This translates into CASIPRTVITGNSPLHF.

The chain couples TRBV10-1 to TRBJ2-7; maybe TRBD2 (5 bases). With 4 bases removed from V and 2 bases from J, the gap between germline ends came to 15 bases. This CDR3 contains 15 residues. Per germline, CDR1 WNHNN and CDR2 SYGVQD (reference sequence). The CDR3 protein is CASSADGGLTYEQYF. CDR3 nucleotides: TGCGCCAGCAGTGCCGATGGAGGTCTTACCTACGAGCAGTACTTC.

V gene TRBV7-2 combines with J gene TRBJ1-2; D is ambiguous. V lost 0 bases and J 2 bases, leaving 7 bases between the germline ends. CDR1 and CDR2 (germline): SGHTA, FQGNSA. There are 14 residues in the CDR3. The CDR3 DNA sequence: TGTGCCAGCAGCTTAGCTTTAATCAACTATGGCTACACCTTC. It yields the protein CASSLALINYGYTF.

This clonotype was detected many times. This rearrangement joins TRBV12-3 or TRBV12-4 to TRBJ1-1; D call uncertain. The CDR3 is made up of 11 amino acids. The V end was cut by 6 bases, the J end by 1 base, with 3 bases between. CDR3: CASSRNTEAFF. In DNA, the CDR3 is TGTGCCAGCAGCCGGAACACTGAAGCTTTCTTT.

The V and J genes are TRBV20-1 and TRBJ1-1; 7 bases fit TRBD1. From germline, CDR1 is DFQATT and CDR2 SNEGSKA (reference sequence). This CDR3 is 14 amino acids long. V was clipped by 3 bases and J by 3 bases; unmatched bases: 7. The DNA for the CDR3 is TGCAGTGCTAGTCCCCGGCAGGGGGACACTGAAGCTTTCTTT. Translating it yields CSASPRQGDTEAFF.

The chain is built from TRBV7-8 and TRBJ2-1, with a possible D match to TRBD2 (6 bases). This CDR3 region has 15 residues. Trimming took off 2 bases at V and 3 bases at J, with 11 bases between the two ends. Germline CDR1 SGHVS, CDR2 FQNEAQ. The CDR3 loop is CASSLKRVDYNEQFF. The CDR3 coding sequence is TGTGCCAGCAGCTTAAAGCGGGTGGACTACAATGAGCAGTTCTTC.

This clonotype was picked up many times. The gene calls are TRBV24-1 and TRBJ1-1; 9 bases align to TRBD1. V lost 6 bases to trimming and J lost 12 bases; unmatched junction nucleotides: 7. The CDR3 has 12 residues. In germline, CDR1 is KGHDR, CDR2 SFDVKD. DNA for the CDR3: TGTGCCACCAGTACCGGGACAGGGCTAACTTTCTTT. Translated, it gives CATSTGTGLTFF.

This clonotype was seen ten or more times. The chain carries TRBV19 and TRBJ2-5, with TRBD2 identical over 9 bases. Germline CDR1 is LNHDA and CDR2 is SQIVND (reference sequence). CDR3 length equals 15 residues. V shed 1 base and J 6 bases; nucleotides not matched to a gene: 6. The CDR3 DNA reads as TGTGCCAGTAGTATAGGAGCGGGAGGTATGAAGACCCAGTACTTC. Translated: CASSIGAGGMKTQYF. Filled out from reference TRBV19 and TRBJ2-5, the complete variable domain reads DGGITQSPKYLFRKEGQNVTLSCEQNLNHDAMYWYRQDPGQGLRLIYYSQIVNDFQKGDIAEGYSVSREKKESFPLTVTSAQKNPTAFYLCASSIGAGGMKTQYFGPGTRLLVL.

This clonotype was detected many times. The chain couples TRBV20-1 to TRBJ1-2; possibly TRBD1 for D (5 bases). This CDR3 is built from 12 residues. Trimming left V 6 bases short and J 5 bases short, with 13 bases between. In germline, CDR1 is DFQATT, CDR2 SNEGSKA (reference sequence). CDR3 residues: CSAPSGSYGYTF. CDR3 nucleotides: TGCAGTGCCCCATCAGGGAGTTATGGCTACACCTTC.

Many counts were recorded for this clonotype. V is TRBV7-2 and J is TRBJ1-6; D remains ambiguous. Germline V lookup: CDR1 SGHTA, CDR2 FQGNSA. This CDR3 has 13 residues. Trimming shortened V by 1 base and J by 10 bases, and 8 bases separated the two germline ends. In DNA form, the CDR3 reads TGTGCCAGCAGCTTAGTGGGATACTCACCCCTCCACTTT. It codes for CASSLVGYSPLHF.

This clonotype has just a few counts. The chain couples TRBV7-2 to TRBJ2-2, with D tentatively TRBD2 (6 bases). This CDR3 is built from 15 residues. Germline lookup yields CDR1 SGHTA and CDR2 FQGNSA. Trimming stripped 1 base from V and 6 bases from J, with 12 bases between. The CDR3 loop reads CASSLGPGVAGELFF. CDR3 DNA sequence: TGTGCCAGCAGCTTAGGACCGGGAGTCGCCGGGGAGCTGTTTTTT.